The 11 T cell receptor beta chains below all came from one sample that was sequenced in a study of shared clonotypes between healthy human individuals (dated by TCRdb to about 2020). Libraries were prepared through the immunoSEQ multiplex PCR assay. As stored in TCRdb, this immuneACCESS dataset retains in-frame rearrangements with V and J assigned. A fraction of the clones does not appear; measured against another copy, unresolved V genes explain less than half of the discrepancy, and the remainder lacks a known reason. For this sample there are about 450,000 clones; around 80% appear just once. Of the sample, about 12% falls within the top ten clones. Sequencing was done on a sample of PBMCs. These receptors all come from a woman aged 40 to 50 in good health. Some clones in this sample may be carry-over from other donors' samples.

The V gene is TRBV11-3, the J gene TRBJ2-7; D is undetermined. Per the germline V gene, CDR1 is SGHNT and CDR2 is YENEEA. V dropped 0 bases and J dropped 6 bases, with 9 bases sitting between them. CDR3 length: 13 residues. The CDR3 loop reads CASSLEPVGEQYF. The CDR3 DNA reads TGTGCCAGCAGCTTAGAGCCGGTGGGCGAGCAGTACTTC.

Many counts were recorded for this clone. V is TRBV5-4 and J is TRBJ2-5; the D gene is possibly TRBD1 (6 bases). The CDR3 loop spans 14 amino acids. Germline CDR1 SGHNT, CDR2 YYREEE (reference sequence). V was shortened by 5 bases and J by 1 base, with 12 bases between the two germline ends. Here the CDR3 DNA reads TGTGCCAGCAGTCGGACAGTCTTCCAAGAGACCCAGTACTTC. This encodes CASSRTVFQETQYF.

Details on this clone: The sample carries other DNA sequences with the same CDR3. The chain couples TRBV6-5 to TRBJ2-7; TRBD1 might be the D (5 bases). The CDR3 covers 13 residues. Germline values: CDR1 MNHEY, CDR2 SVGAGI. V lost 0 bases, J lost 2 bases, and 5 bases lay in between. The CDR3 DNA reads TGTGCCAGCAGTTACTCAGGGGCCTACGAGCAGTACTTC. This encodes CASSYSGAYEQYF.

V gene TRBV5-1 combines with J gene TRBJ2-3; 9 bases fit TRBD1. V shed 5 bases, J shed 7 bases, and the junction held 5 bases outside the gene matches. The germline gives CDR1 SGHRS, CDR2 YFSETQ. CDR3 length: 13 amino acids. As DNA, the CDR3 is TGCGCCAGCAGGGGACAGGGCGGAAATACGCAGTATTTT. Amino acid sequence: CASRGQGGNTQYF.

This clone showed up just a few times. V is TRBV19 and J is TRBJ2-3; 9 bases are a match to TRBD2. CDR3 size: 17 residues. CDR1 and CDR2 (germline): LNHDA, SQIVND (reference sequence). V shed 5 bases and J 7 bases; nucleotides not matched to a gene: 16. The CDR3 spells CASSPSPFAGGPYTQYF. DNA of the CDR3: TGTGCCAGTAGTCCAAGCCCTTTTGCGGGAGGGCCATATACGCAGTATTTT.

The rearrangement uses TRBV2 and TRBJ2-5; TRBD2 matches at 11 bases. Germline V gene lookup returns CDR1 SNHLY and CDR2 FYNNEI. The CDR3 totals 15 residues. Germline trimming cut 3 bases from V and 5 bases from J; bases unmatched to any gene: 5. CDR3 region: CASSDSSGRVETQYF. DNA for the CDR3: TGTGCCAGCAGTGATAGTAGCGGGAGGGTTGAGACCCAGTACTTC.

A note on this clone: A read error likely explains this, since a far larger clone differs by one base. J is TRBJ1-5 and V is TRBV7-2; 7 nucleotides align to TRBD1. Germline loops: CDR1 SGHTA, CDR2 FQGNSA. The CDR3 is 15 residues long. CDR3 DNA sequence: TGTGCCGGCAGCCTCGCAGGGGGACCCAATCAGCCCCAGCATTTT. Protein product: CAGSLAGGPNQPQHF.

The V gene is TRBV10-3, the J gene TRBJ1-2; 7 bases are a match to TRBD1. The CDR3 runs 12 residues. V shed 9 bases and J 2 bases; nucleotides not matched to a gene: 3. Germline V gene sequence: CDR1 ENHRY, CDR2 SYGVKD. CDR3 DNA: TGTGCCATTAGGGACAGCAACTATGGCTACACCTTC. Protein product: CAIRDSNYGYTF.

J is TRBJ2-5 and V is TRBV4-1; TRBD2 matches 7 bases. The J call may not be correct, given that the DNA end is closer to TRBJ2-7. Germline loops: CDR1 MGHRA, CDR2 YSYEKL. The CDR3 runs 17 residues. This chain's CDR3 is CASSLITGTTLSYEQYF. The CDR3 DNA sequence: TGCGCCAGCAGCCTAATTACCGGGACTACCCTTTCCTACGAGCAGTACTTC.

This chain joins TRBV19 and TRBJ2-6; D not certain. V lost 7 bases, J lost 4 bases, and 8 bases lay in between. This CDR3 region has 13 residues. CDR1 is LNHDA, CDR2 SQIVND, per germline (reference sequence). For the CDR3, the DNA is TGTGCCAGTATCGGGCCCGGGGCCAACGTCCTGACTTTC. It specifies CASIGPGANVLTF.

The sample holds a few counts of this clone. Other DNA sequences in this sample translate to the same CDR3. The rearrangement uses TRBV29-1 and TRBJ2-2; D gene ambiguous. The CDR3 totals 13 residues. Trimming left V 4 bases short and J 2 bases short, with 8 bases between. Per germline, CDR1 SQVTM and CDR2 ANQGSEA. As DNA, the CDR3 is TGCAGCGTTGGAAACGGTAACACCGGGGAGCTGTTTTTT. It encodes CSVGNGNTGELFF.